The clone carrying this T cell receptor beta chain was counted a few times. This sample is drawn from a study of molecular identifiers for immune sequencing clone quantification. A single record per CDR3 protein comes from TCRdb applying MiXCR to the PCR reads. In the table there are 60,000 to 70,000 distinct CDR3 sequences, approximately 18% of which are singletons. Germline lookup yields CDR1 SGHVS and CDR2 FQNEAQ. The CDR3 sequence is 14 residues long. The V end lost 4 bases, the J end lost 1 base, and 5 bases lay between the germline ends. This sequence was found in a human donor in good health. Some libraries in this study had Jurkat cell RNA spiked in. This rearrangement joins TRBV7-8 to TRBJ2-6; no clear D gene. The sequenced sample consisted of naive CD8+ T cells from blood, with Jurkat cell RNA spiked in. Stated subset: FACS-sorted CD8+CD4-CCR7+CD45RA+ naive T cells. The CDR3 loop reads CASSWGSGANVLTF. In DNA, the CDR3 is TGTGCCAGCAGCTGGGGATCTGGGGCCAACGTCCTGACTTTC.